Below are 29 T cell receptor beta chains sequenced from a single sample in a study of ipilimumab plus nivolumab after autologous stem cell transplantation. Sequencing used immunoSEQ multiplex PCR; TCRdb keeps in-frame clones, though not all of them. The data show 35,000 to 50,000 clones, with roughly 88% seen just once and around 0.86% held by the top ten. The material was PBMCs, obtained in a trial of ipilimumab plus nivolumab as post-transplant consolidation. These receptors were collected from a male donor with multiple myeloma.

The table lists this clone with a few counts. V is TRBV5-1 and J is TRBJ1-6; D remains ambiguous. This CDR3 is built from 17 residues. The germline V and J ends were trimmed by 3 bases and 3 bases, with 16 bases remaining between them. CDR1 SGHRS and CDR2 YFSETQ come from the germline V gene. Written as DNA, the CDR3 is TGCGCCAGCAGCTCCCGGGTCCCTCCCTTCTATAATTCACCCCTCCACTTT. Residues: CASSSRVPPFYNSPLHF.

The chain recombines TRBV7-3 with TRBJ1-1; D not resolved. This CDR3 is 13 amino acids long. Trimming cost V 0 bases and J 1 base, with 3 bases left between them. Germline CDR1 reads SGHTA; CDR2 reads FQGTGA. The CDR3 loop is CASSLTGNTEAFF. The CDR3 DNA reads TGTGCCAGCAGCTTAACCGGGAACACTGAAGCTTTCTTT.

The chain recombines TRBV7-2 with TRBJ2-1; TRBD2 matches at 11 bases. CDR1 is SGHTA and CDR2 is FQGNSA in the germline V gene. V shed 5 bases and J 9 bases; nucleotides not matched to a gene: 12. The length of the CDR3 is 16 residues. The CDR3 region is CASSPGGTSGLREQFF. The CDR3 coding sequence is TGTGCCAGCAGCCCGGGGGGGACTAGCGGTCTCCGTGAGCAGTTCTTC.

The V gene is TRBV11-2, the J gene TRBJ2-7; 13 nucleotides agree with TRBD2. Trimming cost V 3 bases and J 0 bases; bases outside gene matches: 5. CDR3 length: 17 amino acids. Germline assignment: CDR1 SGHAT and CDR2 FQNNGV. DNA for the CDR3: TGTGCCAGCAGCTTGACTAGCGGGGGGATTAGCTCCTACGAGCAGTACTTC. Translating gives CASSLTSGGISSYEQYF.

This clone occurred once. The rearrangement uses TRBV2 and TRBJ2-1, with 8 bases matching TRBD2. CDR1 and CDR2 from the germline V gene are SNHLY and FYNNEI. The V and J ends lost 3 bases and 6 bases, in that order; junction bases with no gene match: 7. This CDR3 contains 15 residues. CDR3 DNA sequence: TGTGCCAGCAGTGAGGCTAGCGGGCCCCTCAATGAGCAGTTCTTC. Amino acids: CASSEASGPLNEQFF.

DNA for the CDR3: TGTGCCAGCAGCTCGCACAGGGGGCTGAACACTGAAGCTTTCTTT. This codes for CASSSHRGLNTEAFF. This sequence joins TRBV7-9 and TRBJ1-1; TRBD1 matches at 9 bases. Germline lookup yields CDR1 SEHNR and CDR2 FQNEAQ (reference sequence). The CDR3 sequence is 15 residues long. V trimming: 4 bases; J trimming: 0 bases; junction bases outside the gene matches: 3.

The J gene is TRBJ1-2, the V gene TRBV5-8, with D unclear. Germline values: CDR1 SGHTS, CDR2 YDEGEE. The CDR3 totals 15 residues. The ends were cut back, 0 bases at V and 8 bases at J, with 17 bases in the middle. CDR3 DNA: TGTGCCAGCAGCTTGGGGGGAGACAATTGGAGAGGCTACACCTTC. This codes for CASSLGGDNWRGYTF.

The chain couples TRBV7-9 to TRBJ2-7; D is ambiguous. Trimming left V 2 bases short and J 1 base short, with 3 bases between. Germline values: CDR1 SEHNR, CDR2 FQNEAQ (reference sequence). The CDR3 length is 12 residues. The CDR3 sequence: CASSLWSYEQYF. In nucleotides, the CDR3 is TGTGCCAGCAGCTTATGGTCCTACGAGCAGTACTTC.

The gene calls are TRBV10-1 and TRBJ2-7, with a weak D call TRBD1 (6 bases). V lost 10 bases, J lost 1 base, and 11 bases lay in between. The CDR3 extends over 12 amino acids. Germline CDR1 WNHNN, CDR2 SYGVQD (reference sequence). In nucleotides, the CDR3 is TGCGCCACCGTGACAGGTTCCTACGAGCAGTACTTC. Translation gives CATVTGSYEQYF.

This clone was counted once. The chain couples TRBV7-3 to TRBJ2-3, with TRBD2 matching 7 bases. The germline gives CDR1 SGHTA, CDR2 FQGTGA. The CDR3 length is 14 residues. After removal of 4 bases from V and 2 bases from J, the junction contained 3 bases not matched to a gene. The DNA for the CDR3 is TGTGCCAGCAGCTGGGGGGGAACCACAGATACGCAGTATTTT. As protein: CASSWGGTTDTQYF. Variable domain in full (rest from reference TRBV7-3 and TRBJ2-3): GAGVSQTPSNKVTEKGKYVELRCDPISGHTALYWYRQSLGQGPEFLIYFQGTGAADDSGLPNDRFFAVRPEGSVSTLKIQRTERGDSAVYLCASSWGGTTDTQYFGPGTRLTVL.

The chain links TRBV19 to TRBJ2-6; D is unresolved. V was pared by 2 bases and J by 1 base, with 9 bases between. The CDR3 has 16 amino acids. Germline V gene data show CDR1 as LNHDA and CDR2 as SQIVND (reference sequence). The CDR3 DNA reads TGTGCCAGTAGTATATCCCCAGGATCTGGGGCCAACGTCCTGACTTTC. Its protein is CASSISPGSGANVLTF. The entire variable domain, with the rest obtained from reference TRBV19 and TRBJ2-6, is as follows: DGGITQSPKYLFRKEGQNVTLSCEQNLNHDAMYWYRQDPGQGLRLIYYSQIVNDFQKGDIAEGYSVSREKKESFPLTVTSAQKNPTAFYLCASSISPGSGANVLTFGAGSRLTVL.

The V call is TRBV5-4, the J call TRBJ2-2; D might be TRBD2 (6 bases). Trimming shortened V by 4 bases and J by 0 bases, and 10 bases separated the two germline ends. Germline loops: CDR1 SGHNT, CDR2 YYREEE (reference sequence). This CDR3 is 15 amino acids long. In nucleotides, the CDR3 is TGTGCCAGCAGCGCGGGACTCCCGAACACCGGGGAGCTGTTTTTT. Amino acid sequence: CASSAGLPNTGELFF. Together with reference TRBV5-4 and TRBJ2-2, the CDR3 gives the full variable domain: ETGVTQSPTHLIKTRGQQVTLRCSSQSGHNTVSWYQQALGQGPQFIFQYYREEENGRGNFPPRFSGLQFPNYSSELNVNALELDDSALYLCASSAGLPNTGELFFGEGSRLTVL.

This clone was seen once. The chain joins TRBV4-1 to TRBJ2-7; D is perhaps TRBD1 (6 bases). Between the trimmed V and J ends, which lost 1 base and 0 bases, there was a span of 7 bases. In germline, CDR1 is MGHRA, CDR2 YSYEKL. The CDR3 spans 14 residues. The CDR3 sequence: CASSQVGASYEQYF. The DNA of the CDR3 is TGCGCCAGCAGCCAAGTGGGGGCCTCCTACGAGCAGTACTTC.

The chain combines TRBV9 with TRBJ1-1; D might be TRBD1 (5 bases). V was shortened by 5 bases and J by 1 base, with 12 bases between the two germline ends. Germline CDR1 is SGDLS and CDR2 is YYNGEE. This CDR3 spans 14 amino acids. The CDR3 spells CASSGARPNTEAFF. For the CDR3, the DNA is TGTGCCAGCAGTGGGGCAAGGCCGAACACTGAAGCTTTCTTT.

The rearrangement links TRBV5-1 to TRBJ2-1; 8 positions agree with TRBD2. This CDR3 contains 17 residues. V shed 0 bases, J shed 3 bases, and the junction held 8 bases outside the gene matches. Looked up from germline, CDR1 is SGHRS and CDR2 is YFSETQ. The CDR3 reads CASSLAREGIHYNEQFF. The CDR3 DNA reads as TGCGCCAGCAGCTTGGCCCGGGAGGGAATTCACTACAATGAGCAGTTCTTC. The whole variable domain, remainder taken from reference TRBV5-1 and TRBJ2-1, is KAGVTQTPRYLIKTRGQQVTLSCSPISGHRSVSWYQQTPGQGLQFLFEYFSETQRNKGNFPGRFSGRQFSNSRSEMNVSTLELGDSALYLCASSLAREGIHYNEQFFGPGTRLTVL.

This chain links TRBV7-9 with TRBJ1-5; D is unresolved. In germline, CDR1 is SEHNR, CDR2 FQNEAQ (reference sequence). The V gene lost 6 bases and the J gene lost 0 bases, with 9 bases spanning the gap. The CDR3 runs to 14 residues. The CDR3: CASSSIDSNQPQHF. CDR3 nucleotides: TGTGCCAGCAGTTCGATAGATAGCAATCAGCCCCAGCATTTT. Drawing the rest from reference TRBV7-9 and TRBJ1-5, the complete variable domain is DTGVSQNPRHKITKRGQNVTFRCDPISEHNRLYWYRQTLGQGPEFLTYFQNEAQLEKSRLLSDRFSAERPKGSFSTLEIQRTEQGDSAMYLCASSSIDSNQPQHFGDGTRLSIL.

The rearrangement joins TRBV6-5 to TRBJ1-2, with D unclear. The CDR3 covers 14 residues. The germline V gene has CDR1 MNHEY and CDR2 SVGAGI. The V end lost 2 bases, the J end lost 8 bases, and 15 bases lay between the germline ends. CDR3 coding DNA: TGTGCCAGCAGTTACCTTAGTAGAGGGAGAGGCTACACCTTC. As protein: CASSYLSRGRGYTF.

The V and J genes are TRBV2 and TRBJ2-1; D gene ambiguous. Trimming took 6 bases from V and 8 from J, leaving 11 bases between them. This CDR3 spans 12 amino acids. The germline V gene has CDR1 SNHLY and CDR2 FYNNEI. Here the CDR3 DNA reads TGTGCCAGCAGGAAAGACGGACATGAGCAGTTCTTC. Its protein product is CASRKDGHEQFF.

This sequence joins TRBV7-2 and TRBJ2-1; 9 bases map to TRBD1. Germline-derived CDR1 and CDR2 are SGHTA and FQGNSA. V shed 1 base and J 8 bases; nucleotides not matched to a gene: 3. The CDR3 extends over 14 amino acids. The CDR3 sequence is CASSLVGTGYEQFF. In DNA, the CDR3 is TGTGCCAGCAGCTTAGTCGGGACAGGGTATGAGCAGTTCTTC.

The chain's CDR3 is CASSFPGRGREKLFF. In nucleotides, the CDR3 is TGTGCCAGCAGTTTCCCCGGGCGGGGGAGGGAAAAACTGTTTTTT. The gene calls are TRBV28 and TRBJ1-4, with D possibly being TRBD1 (5 bases). V lost 3 bases and J lost 8, with 16 bases in between. This CDR3 is built from 15 residues. Germline V gene sequence: CDR1 MDHEN, CDR2 SYDVKM.

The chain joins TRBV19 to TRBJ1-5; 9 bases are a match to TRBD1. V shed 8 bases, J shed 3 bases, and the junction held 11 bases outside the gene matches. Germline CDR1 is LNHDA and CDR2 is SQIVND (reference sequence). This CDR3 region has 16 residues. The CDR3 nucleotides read TGTGCCAGTCTTCTTTCACGGGACAGGGACAATCAGCCCCAGCATTTT. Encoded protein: CASLLSRDRDNQPQHF. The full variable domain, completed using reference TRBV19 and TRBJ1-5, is DGGITQSPKYLFRKEGQNVTLSCEQNLNHDAMYWYRQDPGQGLRLIYYSQIVNDFQKGDIAEGYSVSREKKESFPLTVTSAQKNPTAFYLCASLLSRDRDNQPQHFGDGTRLSIL.

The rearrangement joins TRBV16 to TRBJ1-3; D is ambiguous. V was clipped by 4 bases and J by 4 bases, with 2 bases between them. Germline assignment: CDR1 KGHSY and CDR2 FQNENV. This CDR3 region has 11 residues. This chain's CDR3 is CASSPGNTIYF. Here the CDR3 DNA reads TGTGCCAGCAGCCCGGGAAACACCATATATTTT.

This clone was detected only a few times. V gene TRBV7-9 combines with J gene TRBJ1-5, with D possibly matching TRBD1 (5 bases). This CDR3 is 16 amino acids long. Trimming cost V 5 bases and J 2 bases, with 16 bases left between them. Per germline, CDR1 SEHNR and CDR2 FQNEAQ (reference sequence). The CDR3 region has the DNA TGTGCCAGCAGCCAGGGAATCGGATGGGGCAATCAGCCCCAGCATTTT. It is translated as CASSQGIGWGNQPQHF.

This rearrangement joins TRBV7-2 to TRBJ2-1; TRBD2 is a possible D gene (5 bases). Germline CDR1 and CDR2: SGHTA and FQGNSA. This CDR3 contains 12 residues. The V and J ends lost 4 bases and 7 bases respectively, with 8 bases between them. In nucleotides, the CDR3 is TGTGCCAGCAGCTCGGACTTTAATGAGCAGTTCTTC. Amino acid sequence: CASSSDFNEQFF.

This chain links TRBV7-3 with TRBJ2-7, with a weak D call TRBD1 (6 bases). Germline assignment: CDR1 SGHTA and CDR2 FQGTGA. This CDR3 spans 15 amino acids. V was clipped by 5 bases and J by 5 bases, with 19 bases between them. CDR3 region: CASSEKASGVHEQYF. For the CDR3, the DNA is TGTGCCAGCAGCGAAAAAGCGTCAGGGGTCCACGAGCAGTACTTC.

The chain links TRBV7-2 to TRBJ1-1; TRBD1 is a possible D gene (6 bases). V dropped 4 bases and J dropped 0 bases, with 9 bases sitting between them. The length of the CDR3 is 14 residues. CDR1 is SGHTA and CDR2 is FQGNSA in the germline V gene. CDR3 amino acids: CASSSQGLNTEAFF. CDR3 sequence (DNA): TGTGCCAGCAGCTCCCAGGGGTTGAACACTGAAGCTTTCTTT.

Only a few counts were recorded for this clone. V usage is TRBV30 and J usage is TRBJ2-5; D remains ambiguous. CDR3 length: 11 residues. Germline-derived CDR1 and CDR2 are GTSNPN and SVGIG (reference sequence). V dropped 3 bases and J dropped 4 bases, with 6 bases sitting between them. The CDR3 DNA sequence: TGTGCCTGGAGCTGGGGAGAGACCCAGTACTTC. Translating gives CAWSWGETQYF.

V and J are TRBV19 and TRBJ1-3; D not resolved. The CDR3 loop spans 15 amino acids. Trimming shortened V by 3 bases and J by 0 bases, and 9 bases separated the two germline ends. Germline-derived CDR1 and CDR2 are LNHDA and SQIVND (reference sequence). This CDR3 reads CASSMGGNSGNTIYF. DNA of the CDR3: TGTGCCAGTAGTATGGGCGGGAACTCTGGAAACACCATATATTTT.

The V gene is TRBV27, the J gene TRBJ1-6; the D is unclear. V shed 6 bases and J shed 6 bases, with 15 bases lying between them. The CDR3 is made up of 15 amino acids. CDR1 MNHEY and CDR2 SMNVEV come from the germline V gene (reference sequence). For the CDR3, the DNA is TGTGCCAGCAGCTTGACGGTAACAAGTAATTCACCCCTCCACTTT. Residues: CASSLTVTSNSPLHF.